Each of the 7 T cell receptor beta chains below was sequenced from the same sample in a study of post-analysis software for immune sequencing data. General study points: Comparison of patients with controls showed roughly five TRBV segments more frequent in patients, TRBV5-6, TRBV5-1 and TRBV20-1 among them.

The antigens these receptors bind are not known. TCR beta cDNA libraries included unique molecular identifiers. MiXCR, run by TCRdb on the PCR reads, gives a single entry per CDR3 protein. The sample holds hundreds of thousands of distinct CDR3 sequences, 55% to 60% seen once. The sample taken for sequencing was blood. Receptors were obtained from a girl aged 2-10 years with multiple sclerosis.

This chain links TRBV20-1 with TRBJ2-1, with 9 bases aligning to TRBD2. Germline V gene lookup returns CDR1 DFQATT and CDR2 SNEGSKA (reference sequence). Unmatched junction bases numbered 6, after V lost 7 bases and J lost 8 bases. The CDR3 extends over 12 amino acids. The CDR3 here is CSVRIAGDEQFF. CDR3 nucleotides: TGCAGTGTGCGAATAGCGGGAGATGAGCAGTTCTTC.

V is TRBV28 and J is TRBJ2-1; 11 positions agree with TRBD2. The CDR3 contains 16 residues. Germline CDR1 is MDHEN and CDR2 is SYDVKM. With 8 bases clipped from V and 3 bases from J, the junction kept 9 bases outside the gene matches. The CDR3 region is CASARGTSGNYNEQFF. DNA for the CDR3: TGTGCCAGCGCGCGGGGGACTAGCGGAAACTACAATGAGCAGTTCTTC.

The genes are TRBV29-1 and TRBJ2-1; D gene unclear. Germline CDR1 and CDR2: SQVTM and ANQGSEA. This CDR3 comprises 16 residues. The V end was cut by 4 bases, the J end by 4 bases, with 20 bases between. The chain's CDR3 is CSVVGTTTAVYNEQFF. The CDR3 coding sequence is TGCAGCGTTGTGGGCACGACCACCGCCGTTTACAATGAGCAGTTCTTC.

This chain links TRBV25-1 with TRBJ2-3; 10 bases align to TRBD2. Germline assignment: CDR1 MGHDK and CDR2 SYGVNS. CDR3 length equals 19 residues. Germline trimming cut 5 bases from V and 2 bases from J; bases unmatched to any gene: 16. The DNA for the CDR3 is TGTGCCAGCAGTCCCTACCGTCGGCTAGCGGGAGAAACCACAGATACGCAGTATTTT. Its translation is CASSPYRRLAGETTDTQYF.

The CDR3 protein is CASSDPPAYEQYF. The CDR3 nucleotides read TGTGCCAGCAGTGACCCTCCAGCCTACGAGCAGTACTTC. The genes are TRBV6-2 or TRBV6-3 and TRBJ2-7, with D hard to call. Germline V lookup: CDR1 MNHEY, CDR2 SVGEGT. Trimming removed 5 bases at V and 2 bases at J, with 10 bases between. This CDR3 has 13 residues.

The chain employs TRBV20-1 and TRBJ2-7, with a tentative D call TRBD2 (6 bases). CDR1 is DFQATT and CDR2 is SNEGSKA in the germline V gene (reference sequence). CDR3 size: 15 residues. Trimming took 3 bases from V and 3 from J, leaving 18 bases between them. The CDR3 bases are TGCAGTGCTAGTGCTCCGACTAGGTCCCACTACGAGCAGTACTTC. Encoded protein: CSASAPTRSHYEQYF.

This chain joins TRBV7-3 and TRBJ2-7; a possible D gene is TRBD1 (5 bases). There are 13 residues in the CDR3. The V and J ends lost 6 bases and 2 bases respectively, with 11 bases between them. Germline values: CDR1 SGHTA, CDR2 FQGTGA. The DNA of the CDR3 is TGTGCCAGCAGTCCAGGGTTGCCCTACGAGCAGTACTTC. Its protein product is CASSPGLPYEQYF. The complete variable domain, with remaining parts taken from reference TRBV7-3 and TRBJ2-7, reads GAGVSQTPSNKVTEKGKYVELRCDPISGHTALYWYRQSLGQGPEFLIYFQGTGAADDSGLPNDRFFAVRPEGSVSTLKIQRTERGDSAVYLCASSPGLPYEQYFGPGTRLTVT.